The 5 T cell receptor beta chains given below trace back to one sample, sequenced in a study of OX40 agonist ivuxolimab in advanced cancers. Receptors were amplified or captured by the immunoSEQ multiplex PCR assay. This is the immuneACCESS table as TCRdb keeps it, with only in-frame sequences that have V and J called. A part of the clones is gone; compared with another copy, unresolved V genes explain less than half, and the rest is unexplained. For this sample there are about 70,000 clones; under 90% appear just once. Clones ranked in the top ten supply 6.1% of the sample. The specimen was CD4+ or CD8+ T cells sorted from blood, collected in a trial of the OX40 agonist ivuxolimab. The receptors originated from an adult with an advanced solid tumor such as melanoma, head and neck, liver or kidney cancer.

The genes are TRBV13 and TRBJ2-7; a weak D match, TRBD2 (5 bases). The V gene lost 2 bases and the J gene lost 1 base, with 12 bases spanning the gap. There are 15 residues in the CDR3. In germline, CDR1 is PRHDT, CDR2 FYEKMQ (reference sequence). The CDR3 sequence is CASSLSRARSYEQYF. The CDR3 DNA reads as TGTGCCAGCAGCTTATCGCGGGCGCGGTCCTACGAGCAGTACTTC.

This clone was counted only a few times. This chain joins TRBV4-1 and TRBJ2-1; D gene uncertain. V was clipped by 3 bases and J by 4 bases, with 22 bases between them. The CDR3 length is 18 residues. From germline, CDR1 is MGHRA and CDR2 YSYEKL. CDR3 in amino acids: CASSHVDLGFVRYNEQFF. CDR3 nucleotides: TGCGCCAGCAGCCATGTTGACTTGGGGTTCGTGAGGTACAATGAGCAGTTCTTC.

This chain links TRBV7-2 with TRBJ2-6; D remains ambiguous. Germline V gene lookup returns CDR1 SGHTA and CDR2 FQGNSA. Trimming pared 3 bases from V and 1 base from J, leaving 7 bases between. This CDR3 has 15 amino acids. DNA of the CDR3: TGTGCCAGCAGCTTTGGTGGGTCTGGGGCCAACGTCCTGACTTTC. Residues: CASSFGGSGANVLTF.

DNA for the CDR3: TGTGCCAGCAGTTTAGGAGGACAGGGGAAGGAAAAACTGTTTTTT. This encodes CASSLGGQGKEKLFF. The V and J genes are TRBV28 and TRBJ1-4, with TRBD1 identical over 9 bases. Germline CDR1 is MDHEN and CDR2 is SYDVKM. V gave up 2 bases and J gave up 8 bases; unmatched junction bases: 6. CDR3 length: 15 amino acids. The full variable domain, in which reference TRBV28 and TRBJ1-4 provide the parts outside the CDR3, is DVKVTQSSRYLVKRTGEKVFLECVQDMDHENMFWYRQDPGLGLRLIYFSYDVKMKEKGDIPEGYSVSREKKERFSLILESASTNQTSMYLCASSLGGQGKEKLFFGSGTQLSVL.

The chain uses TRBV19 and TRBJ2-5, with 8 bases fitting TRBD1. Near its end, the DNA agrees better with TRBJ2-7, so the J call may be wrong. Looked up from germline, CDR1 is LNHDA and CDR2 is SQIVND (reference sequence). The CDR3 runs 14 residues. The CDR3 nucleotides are TGTGCCAGTAGAAGGACAGGGCTTTCTTACGAGCAGTACTTC. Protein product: CASRRTGLSYEQYF.